The 30 T cell receptor beta chains given below trace back to one sample, sequenced in a study of T cell responses to AZD1222 COVID-19 vaccine. Clones were read by immunoSEQ multiplex PCR, and TCRdb kept only the in-frame ones, dropping some. The data show approximately 130,000 clones, 80% to 90% seen once. The sequencing here drew on peripheral blood, taken 28 days after the second AZD1222 dose. Source of these receptors: an adult who received the AZD1222 COVID-19 vaccine.

This chain links TRBV6-1 with TRBJ2-7; the match to TRBD1 covers 9 bases. Germline V lookup: CDR1 MNHNS, CDR2 SASEGT. V shed 4 bases and J 6 bases; nucleotides not matched to a gene: 19. The CDR3 contains 18 residues. CDR3 nucleotide sequence: TGTGCCAGCAGTGCTCAGCCCTCCGGGACAGGGTACGATGGCGAGCAGTACTTC. This gives the protein CASSAQPSGTGYDGEQYF.

This sequence joins TRBV18 and TRBJ2-5; D is undetermined. The CDR3 spans 12 residues. Between the trimmed V and J ends, which lost 0 bases and 4 bases, there was a span of 3 bases. Germline V gives CDR1 KGHSH, CDR2 LQKENI. The CDR3 DNA reads TGTGCCAGCTCACCACCGTTAGAGACCCAGTACTTC. Translation gives CASSPPLETQYF.

The V gene is TRBV3-1 (or the pseudogene TRBV3-2), the J gene TRBJ1-1, with D maybe TRBD1 (5 bases). The length of the CDR3 is 13 residues. Germline assignment: CDR1 LGHDT and CDR2 YNNKEL (reference sequence). Trimming removed 0 bases at V and 9 bases at J, with 11 bases between. The CDR3 loop reads CASSQEGVGQAFF. CDR3 bases: TGTGCCAGCAGCCAAGAAGGGGTAGGGCAAGCTTTCTTT.

J is TRBJ2-1 and V is TRBV4-2, with D possibly matching TRBD2 (5 bases). The CDR3 has 14 residues. Trimming removed 1 base from V and 9 bases from J, with 13 bases in between. Germline loops: CDR1 LGHNA, CDR2 YNFKEQ. The CDR3 sequence is CASSQARGRGEQFF. The DNA of the CDR3 is TGTGCCAGCAGCCAAGCTCGGGGTCGGGGTGAGCAGTTCTTC.

This clone was counted once. The chain links TRBV9 to TRBJ2-2; unclear D gene. This CDR3 has 17 residues. V dropped 3 bases and J dropped 1 base, with 16 bases sitting between them. Germline lookup yields CDR1 SGDLS and CDR2 YYNGEE. The CDR3 DNA reads TGTGCCAGCAGCGCCGTTCCGGCCAGGCGGAACACCGGGGAGCTGTTTTTT. Translated, it gives CASSAVPARRNTGELFF.

This rearrangement joins TRBV19 to TRBJ1-5; 7 bases map to TRBD1. There are 16 residues in the CDR3. V dropped 8 bases and J dropped 0; count of bases not matched to a gene: 10. From germline, CDR1 is LNHDA and CDR2 SQIVND (reference sequence). The CDR3 sequence is CASANKGGLSNQPQHF. CDR3 bases: TGTGCCAGTGCCAACAAAGGGGGCCTTAGCAATCAGCCCCAGCATTTT.

V usage is TRBV7-9 and J usage is TRBJ2-7, with unresolved D. Trimming removed 0 bases at V and 7 bases at J, with 10 bases between. Germline V gene lookup returns CDR1 SEHNR and CDR2 FQNEAQ (reference sequence). This CDR3 region has 13 residues. The CDR3 spells CASSLAGGLEQYF. The CDR3 nucleotides are TGTGCCAGCAGCTTAGCTGGTGGTCTTGAGCAGTACTTC.

The chain recombines TRBV5-5 with TRBJ2-7, with no clear D. The CDR3 length is 12 residues. Trimming pared 3 bases from V and 6 bases from J, leaving 10 bases between. Germline V gene sequence: CDR1 SGHKS, CDR2 YYEKEE (reference sequence). The CDR3 DNA is TGTGCCAGCAGCTCTTTTCCAGGCGAGCAGTACTTC. Its protein product is CASSSFPGEQYF.

The rearrangement joins TRBV10-3 to TRBJ1-2; 10 bases match TRBD1. The germline CDR1 and CDR2 sequences are ENHRY and SYGVKD. The CDR3 totals 13 residues. The V segment lost 3 bases and the J segment 6 bases; nucleotides outside the gene matches: 1. As DNA, the CDR3 is TGTGCCATCAGTGATGGACAGGGGGATGGCTACACCTTC. Its protein is CAISDGQGDGYTF.

The genes are TRBV20-1 and TRBJ2-5; 7 bases map to TRBD1. The trim removed 3 bases at V and 4 bases at J, leaving 14 bases unmatched. The CDR3 extends over 16 amino acids. Germline lookup yields CDR1 DFQATT and CDR2 SNEGSKA (reference sequence). The CDR3 DNA follows: TGCAGTGCTAGTTCCCGGACAGGCCCCCGGCGAGAGACCCAGTACTTC. Translated: CSASSRTGPRRETQYF.

This rearrangement joins TRBV4-1 to TRBJ2-5; the D gene is possibly TRBD2 (5 bases). With 0 bases removed from V and 6 bases from J, the gap between germline ends came to 8 bases. The CDR3 is made up of 13 amino acids. Germline assignment: CDR1 MGHRA and CDR2 YSYEKL. CDR3 nucleotide sequence: TGCGCCAGCAGCCAAGACGGGAAACAGACCCAGTACTTC. Protein sequence: CASSQDGKQTQYF.

The V gene is TRBV10-1, the J gene TRBJ2-1, with no clear D. The CDR3 consists of 16 residues. V lost 6 bases and J 5 bases, leaving 20 bases between the germline ends. Germline CDR1 reads WNHNN; CDR2 reads SYGVQD (reference sequence). The CDR3: CASSSPRFGRNNEQFF. The CDR3 coding sequence is TGCGCCAGCAGCTCCCCTAGGTTCGGGCGAAACAATGAGCAGTTCTTC.

This clone occurred a few times. The chain uses TRBV29-1 and TRBJ2-3; D not resolved. V dropped 3 bases and J dropped 8 bases, with 15 bases sitting between them. Germline V gene data show CDR1 as SQVTM and CDR2 as ANQGSEA. The CDR3 has 13 amino acids. The CDR3 is CSVEPPILGTQYF. CDR3 nucleotides: TGCAGCGTTGAGCCCCCGATTCTTGGTACGCAGTATTTT.

The gene calls are TRBV10-2 and TRBJ1-1, with D hard to call. This CDR3 has 14 amino acids. Germline V gene sequence: CDR1 WSHSY, CDR2 SAAADI. The ends were cut back, 2 bases at V and 3 bases at J, with 10 bases in the middle. The CDR3 loop is CASSEAWRHTEAFF. The CDR3 coding sequence is TGCGCCAGCAGTGAGGCATGGAGGCACACTGAAGCTTTCTTT.

This rearrangement joins TRBV18 to TRBJ2-7; 8 bases align to TRBD1. V gave up 3 bases and J gave up 0 bases; unmatched junction bases: 4. The CDR3 length is 15 residues. CDR1 is KGHSH and CDR2 is LQKENI in the germline V gene. The CDR3 nucleotides read TGTGCCAGCTCACCGGGGACAGGTCTCTCCTACGAGCAGTACTTC. Its protein is CASSPGTGLSYEQYF.

The rearrangement joins TRBV12-3 or TRBV12-4 to TRBJ1-4; D is undetermined. Trimming took 3 bases from V and 6 from J, leaving 8 bases between them. CDR3 length equals 13 residues. CDR3 sequence (DNA): TGTGCCAGCAGTTTCCAGGACTATGAAAAACTGTTTTTT. It encodes CASSFQDYEKLFF.

The chain uses TRBV10-1 and TRBJ2-3; 10 nucleotides line up with TRBD2. Per germline, CDR1 WNHNN and CDR2 SYGVQD (reference sequence). V shed 2 bases, J shed 4 bases, and the junction held 6 bases outside the gene matches. The CDR3 runs 16 residues. The CDR3 sequence is CASSEVQAGGSDTQYF. CDR3 bases: TGCGCCAGCAGTGAGGTACAAGCGGGAGGGTCAGATACGCAGTATTTT.

The rearrangement uses TRBV10-2 and TRBJ2-1, with TRBD2 matching over 11 bases. CDR3 length: 15 residues. CDR1 and CDR2 (germline): WSHSY, SAAADI. J was trimmed by 4 bases and V by 5 bases; bases with no gene match: 4. The CDR3 DNA sequence: TGCGCCAGCAGTCTTCGGACTAGCGGGTACAATGAGCAGTTCTTC. It is translated as CASSLRTSGYNEQFF.

V gene TRBV18 combines with J gene TRBJ2-4, with D perhaps matching TRBD1 (8 bases). The V gene's germline CDR1 is KGHSH and CDR2 LQKENI. The CDR3 runs 13 residues. V gave up 4 bases and J gave up 8 bases, with 12 bases separating them. This CDR3 reads CASSRTGRDIQYF. CDR3 in DNA: TGTGCCAGCTCACGGACAGGGAGGGACATTCAGTACTTC.

The genes are TRBV19 and TRBJ2-1; D possibly matches TRBD1 or TRBD2 (5 bases each). The V end was cut by 4 bases, the J end by 7 bases, with 14 bases between. This CDR3 is 14 amino acids long. Germline CDR1 and CDR2: LNHDA and SQIVND (reference sequence). For the CDR3, the DNA is TGTGCCAGTAGTAACCAGGGACCCCTGAATGAGCAGTTCTTC. Amino acids: CASSNQGPLNEQFF.

The chain couples TRBV29-1 to TRBJ2-3, with D possibly matching TRBD1 (6 bases). The V end was cut by 0 bases, the J end by 2 bases, with 15 bases between. The CDR3 is 16 residues long. The germline V gene has CDR1 SQVTM and CDR2 ANQGSEA. CDR3 residues: CSVEDLGAGDTDTQYF. Here the CDR3 DNA reads TGCAGCGTTGAAGATCTTGGGGCAGGGGACACAGATACGCAGTATTTT.

This chain connects TRBV9 to TRBJ2-1, with 8 bases matching TRBD2. Trimming at V came to 0 bases and at J to 6 bases, leaving 8 bases not matched to a gene. In germline, CDR1 is SGDLS, CDR2 YYNGEE. The CDR3 has 16 residues. The CDR3 coding sequence is TGTGCCAGCAGCGTAGCTGGCCAGCGGGGGACCAATGAGCAGTTCTTC. Its protein product is CASSVAGQRGTNEQFF.

V gene TRBV19 combines with J gene TRBJ1-4, with TRBD1 matching over 10 bases. CDR1 is LNHDA and CDR2 is SQIVND in the germline V gene (reference sequence). V lost 3 bases and J lost 8; bases outside the gene matches: 6. This CDR3 contains 15 residues. The CDR3 region is CASSISGTGVEKLFF. CDR3 DNA sequence: TGTGCCAGTAGTATCTCCGGGACAGGGGTCGAAAAACTGTTTTTT.

The chain carries TRBV6-5 and TRBJ2-5, with 9 bases aligning to TRBD1. CDR1 and CDR2 (germline): MNHEY, SVGAGI. J was trimmed by 4 bases and V by 2 bases; bases with no gene match: 5. The CDR3 loop spans 15 amino acids. CDR3 sequence: CASSYGDREVETQYF. The CDR3 region has the DNA TGTGCCAGCAGTTACGGGGACAGGGAGGTAGAGACCCAGTACTTC.

This chain connects TRBV2 to TRBJ2-5; unclear D gene. V was clipped by 4 bases and J by 1 base, with 7 bases between them. The CDR3 is made up of 13 amino acids. The germline V gene has CDR1 SNHLY and CDR2 FYNNEI. In DNA form, the CDR3 reads TGTGCCAGCAGTGTCCTCGCCCAAGAGACCCAGTACTTC. This sequence encodes CASSVLAQETQYF. The full variable domain, rest sourced from reference TRBV2 and TRBJ2-5, is EPEVTQTPSHQVTQMGQEVILRCVPISNHLYFYWYRQILGQKVEFLVSFYNNEISEKSEIFDDQFSVERPDGSNFTLKIRSTKLEDSAMYFCASSVLAQETQYFGPGTRLLVL.

The rearrangement joins TRBV19 to TRBJ1-2, with D perhaps TRBD1 (6 bases). V was cut by 3 bases and J by 0 bases, with 23 bases left in between. The germline CDR1 and CDR2 sequences are LNHDA and SQIVND (reference sequence). The length of the CDR3 is 19 residues. CDR3 amino acids: CASSILLGRDRRANYGYTF. The CDR3 bases are TGTGCCAGTAGTATTCTCCTCGGGCGTGACAGGAGAGCTAACTATGGCTACACCTTC.

The V and J genes are TRBV3-1 (or the pseudogene TRBV3-2) and TRBJ1-5; D remains ambiguous. V was pared by 3 bases and J by 6 bases, with 6 bases between. The germline gives CDR1 LGHDT, CDR2 YNNKEL (reference sequence). CDR3 length: 12 residues. The CDR3 DNA follows: TGTGCCAGCAGCCACCGTGGTCAGCCCCAGCATTTT. Translated: CASSHRGQPQHF.

The rearrangement joins TRBV6-6 to TRBJ2-5; D ambiguous. Germline CDR1 reads MNHNY; CDR2 reads SVGAGI (reference sequence). The V end lost 6 bases, the J end lost 5 bases, and 7 bases lay between the germline ends. The CDR3 runs to 11 residues. CDR3 in DNA: TGTGCCAGCAGCCAGCAGGAGACCCAGTACTTC. Amino acids: CASSQQETQYF.

The chain has TRBV3-1 (or the pseudogene TRBV3-2) and TRBJ2-2; D remains ambiguous. Trimming removed 2 bases at V and 4 bases at J, with 5 bases between. The CDR3 spans 13 residues. In germline, CDR1 is LGHDT, CDR2 YNNKEL (reference sequence). The CDR3 sequence is CASSQPVTGELFF. In nucleotides, the CDR3 is TGTGCCAGCAGCCAACCCGTCACCGGGGAGCTGTTTTTT.

The chain uses TRBV19 and TRBJ1-2; D remains unclear. CDR1 and CDR2 from the germline V gene are LNHDA and SQIVND (reference sequence). The CDR3 runs to 15 residues. Trimming cost V 3 bases and J 3 bases, with 14 bases left between them. CDR3 DNA sequence: TGTGCCAGTAGTATCGGGCAGCTAAACCACTATGGCTACACCTTC. It yields the protein CASSIGQLNHYGYTF.